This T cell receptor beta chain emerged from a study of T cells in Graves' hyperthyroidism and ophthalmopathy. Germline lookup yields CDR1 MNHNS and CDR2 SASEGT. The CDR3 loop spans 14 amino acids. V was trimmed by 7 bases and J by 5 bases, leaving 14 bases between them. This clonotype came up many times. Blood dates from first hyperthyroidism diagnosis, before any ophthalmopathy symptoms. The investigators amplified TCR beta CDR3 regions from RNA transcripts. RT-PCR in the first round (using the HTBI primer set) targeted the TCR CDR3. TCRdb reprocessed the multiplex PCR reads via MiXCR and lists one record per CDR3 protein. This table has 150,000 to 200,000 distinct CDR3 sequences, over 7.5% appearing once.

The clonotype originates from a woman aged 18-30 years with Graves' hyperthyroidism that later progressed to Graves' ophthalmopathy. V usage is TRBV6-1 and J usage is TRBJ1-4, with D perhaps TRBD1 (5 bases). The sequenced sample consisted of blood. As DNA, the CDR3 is TGTGCCAGCATACCGGGACCGCAGAATGAAAAACTGTTTTTT. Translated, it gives CASIPGPQNEKLFF.